These 9 T cell receptor beta chains share one sample of origin, sequenced in a study of CD8 T cells in ankylosing spondylitis (dated by TCRdb to 2016 to 2017). Their target antigens are unknown. Receptors were amplified or captured by 5' RACE. Instrument used: Illumina HiSeq 2500. The public reads were quality trimmed at Q25 with fastp and then assembled into clones with MiXCR by TCRdb, keeping productive beta chains. Every entry covers one CDR3 protein and lists the most common genes and DNA from its rows. The sample table holds around 480,000 distinct CDR3 sequences, of which roughly 15% were seen once. The ten largest account for approximately 0.93% of the sample. Overall results and qualifications from the work: A TCR beta motif of several highly homologous amino acid variants appeared characteristic of blood from ankylosing spondylitis patients.

Material for sequencing was blood, either unsorted or a sorted T cell fraction (not recorded which). These receptors were taken from a male donor with ankylosing spondylitis.

V is TRBV29-1 and J is TRBJ1-1; the match to TRBD1 covers 8 bases. J was trimmed by 10 bases and V by 6 bases; bases with no gene match: 13. Germline CDR1 and CDR2: SQVTM and ANQGSEA. The CDR3 consists of 13 residues. The CDR3 reads CSVTGQELLGAFF. The CDR3, as DNA: TGCAGCGTGACGGGACAGGAGTTGTTGGGAGCTTTCTTT. The whole variable domain, remainder taken from reference TRBV29-1 and TRBJ1-1, is SAVISQKPSRDICQRGTSLTIQCQVDSQVTMMFWYRQQPGQSLTLIATANQGSEATYESGFVIDKFPISRPNLTFSTLTVSNMSPEDSSIYLCSVTGQELLGAFFGQGTRLTVV.

The chain employs TRBV6-5 and TRBJ2-7; D remains unclear. The CDR3 is made up of 14 amino acids. From germline, CDR1 is MNHEY and CDR2 SVGAGI. Deletions cut 3 bases from V and 5 bases from J, with 14 bases between. Written as DNA, the CDR3 is TGTGCCAGCAGTTATGCGCCGAATCAGGACGAGCAGTACTTC. Protein sequence: CASSYAPNQDEQYF.

This clonotype was detected many times. This chain links TRBV12-3 or TRBV12-4 with TRBJ1-1; possibly TRBD1 for D (5 bases). The V end was cut by 8 bases, the J end by 1 base, with 14 bases between. The CDR3 has 14 amino acids. The CDR3 nucleotides are TGTGCCAGCGGCCGGGGCATTTCGAACACTGAAGCTTTCTTT. It codes for CASGRGISNTEAFF.

This chain joins TRBV5-1 and TRBJ2-5; D may be TRBD1 or TRBD2 (6 bases each). Trimming took off 1 base at V and 5 bases at J, with 12 bases between the two ends. The V gene's germline CDR1 is SGHRS and CDR2 YFSETQ. The CDR3 is made up of 14 amino acids. CDR3 protein: CASSLPGGGETQYF. The CDR3, as DNA: TGCGCCAGCAGCTTGCCCGGGGGCGGGGAGACCCAGTACTTC. Supplemented by reference TRBV5-1 and TRBJ2-5, the full variable domain reads KAGVTQTPRYLIKTRGQQVTLSCSPISGHRSVSWYQQTPGQGLQFLFEYFSETQRNKGNFPGRFSGRQFSNSRSEMNVSTLELGDSALYLCASSLPGGGETQYFGPGTRLLVL.

The J gene is TRBJ2-5, the V gene TRBV20-1; TRBD1 is a possible D gene (5 bases). Germline V CDR1 and CDR2: DFQATT, SNEGSKA (reference sequence). Trimming removed 7 bases from V and 2 bases from J, with 20 bases in between. CDR3 length: 15 amino acids. The CDR3 loop reads CSVKSVGLRQETQYF. CDR3 sequence (DNA): TGCAGTGTTAAGTCGGTGGGGCTGAGACAAGAGACCCAGTACTTC.

The chain has TRBV20-1 and TRBJ1-6; 10 bases are shared with TRBD1. V shed 0 bases, J shed 9 bases, and the junction held 8 bases outside the gene matches. CDR3 length equals 16 residues. Germline lookup yields CDR1 DFQATT and CDR2 SNEGSKA (reference sequence). CDR3 protein: CSARDGGQGSSSPLHF. In DNA, the CDR3 is TGCAGTGCTAGAGATGGGGGACAGGGGTCTTCTTCACCCCTCCACTTT.

This clonotype was seen repeatedly, ten times or more. This rearrangement joins TRBV29-1 to TRBJ2-3, with 8 bases lining up with TRBD2. Germline CDR1 reads SQVTM; CDR2 reads ANQGSEA. The ends lost 3 bases at V and 4 bases at J; junction bases unmatched: 6. The CDR3 is 14 amino acids. The CDR3 DNA sequence: TGCAGCGTTGAGGACCCAGCGGGGGCAGATACGCAGTATTTT. Translated: CSVEDPAGADTQYF.

The chain employs TRBV7-8 and TRBJ2-6; D may be TRBD1 (6 bases). This CDR3 contains 14 residues. Germline-derived CDR1 and CDR2 are SGHVS and FQNEAQ. Trimming removed 4 bases from V and 4 bases from J, with 8 bases in between. CDR3 sequence (DNA): TGTGCCAGCAGCTATCAGGGGGGGGCCAACGTCCTGACTTTC. Its protein product is CASSYQGGANVLTF.

The chain employs TRBV27 and TRBJ2-5; the match to TRBD2 covers 11 bases. V shed 6 bases, J shed 6 bases, and the junction held 9 bases outside the gene matches. This CDR3 contains 15 residues. The germline CDR1 and CDR2 sequences are MNHEY and SMNVEV (reference sequence). For the CDR3, the DNA is TGTGCCAGCAGCTACATAGCGGGAGGGTTGAAGACCCAGTACTTC. Its protein is CASSYIAGGLKTQYF.